This T cell receptor (beta chain) appears in the sequencing data of a study of vaccination and CD4 T cells after COVID-19. Study context: Control cultures used a CEFX viral epitope pool, an HIV-1 Nef peptide pool, or no peptide.

A remark on this clonotype: Its target is not known.

Treatment described: 10-day PBMC culture with coronavirus spike peptide pools or control peptides (ViraFEST assay). Days 3 and 7 saw half the medium replaced with fresh IL-2 medium. The Oncomine TCR Beta short-read assay sequenced DNA from cultured CD4+ T cells. TCRdb processed the PCR reads anew with MiXCR; each CDR3 protein has one entry. The sample holds more than 9,000 distinct CDR3 sequences; around 45% are singletons and the top ten take approximately 12%. The CDR3 loop spans 18 amino acids. The junction had 13 bases not matched to a gene; V was cut back by 0 bases and J by 1 base. CDR1 and CDR2 from the germline V gene are DFQATT and SNEGSKA (reference sequence). Overall study results and limits: Median SARS-CoV-2-reactive clonotypes rose from about 22 to 38, not significantly. This study had few convalescent patients and no early post-infection samples.

Sequencing input: CD4+ T cells from blood, cultured in vitro. The chain carries TRBV20-1 and TRBJ2-7; TRBD2 matches at 9 bases. This TCR derives from a human donor who had recovered from COVID-19. The CDR3 DNA reads TGCAGTGCTAGAGACGACGTGTCCCCGGGACTAGCTTCCTACGAGCAGTACTTC. As protein: CSARDDVSPGLASYEQYF.